The present T cell receptor (beta chain) was sequenced within a study of T cell responses to AZD1222 COVID-19 vaccine. Study results and caveats: Reportedly, nearly half the spike-specific TCRs target unmutated variant regions. Clonal diversity was possibly underestimated; the donors were predominantly white British and more often female. Only six or seven AZD1222 recipients tested seropositive at baseline.

Data came from immunoSEQ multiplex PCR; TCRdb stores just in-frame clones and leaves some out. The sample lists some 130,000 clones, 85% to 90% occurring once. The V and J ends lost 2 bases and 6 bases respectively, with 4 bases between them. CDR3 length equals 12 residues. In germline, CDR1 is MNHEY, CDR2 SMNVEV (reference sequence). Turning to this clone: Antigen unknown.

The receptor's source is an adult in good health. The chain uses TRBV27 and TRBJ2-2; D ambiguous. The sample in question was peripheral blood, obtained on day 0 of AZD1222 vaccination. The chain's CDR3 is CASSLNAGELFF. In DNA form, the CDR3 reads TGTGCCAGCAGTTTAAATGCCGGGGAGCTGTTTTTT.